The sequence of this TCR beta chain was determined in a study of cytomegalovirus exposure and HLA in healthy donors (dated by TCRdb to about 2017). General notes on the study: According to an earlier analysis of a few hundred of the donors, some 180 million T cells yielded 120 million or so unique TCR beta sequences and approximately 300 Gb of sequence data. An early release covering roughly 640 HLA-typed donors comprised 250 to 350 gigabases of sequencing data and roughly 86 million unique TCR sequences. Of the roughly 420 genotyped donors, more than 75% were placed in the genetic ancestry cluster associated with self-reported Caucasian donors. The study aimed to test whether signatures of past pathogen exposure could be identified by cataloging public T cell receptors. The study profiled the T cell repertoires of 666 subjects by immunosequencing and related them to cytomegalovirus serostatus. Besides the first cohort of hundreds of subjects, a separate validation cohort made up of 120 different subjects was used. To predict cytomegalovirus infection status, the study brought together high-throughput TCR immunosequencing, statistical association of individual TCRs with disease status, and machine learning. A later analysis re-examined previously published TCR beta repertoires from several hundred donors and added high-resolution HLA genotyping to investigate patterns of TCR occurrence. In the later analysis, no new phenotypic data were used to find candidate immune exposures; instead, reliance was placed on TCR beta sequences and their occurrence across donors. An earlier analysis of approximately 630 of the donors applied high-throughput TCR beta sequencing to assess whether each TCR beta V gene segment acted as functional or pseudogenic. Alongside the repertoire data, information on donor age, sex, ethnicity and CMV serostatus was compiled. In a later genetic analysis, genome-wide SNP genotypes for about three fifths of the roughly 670 donors were used, and that subset was treated as a discovery cohort. All discovery cohort repertoires had been generated on a single sequencing platform. HLA typing covered class I and class II loci at four-digit resolution. Typing coverage varied by locus: roughly 629-640 donors for A, B, C, DRB1 and DQB1; around 560 for DQA1; nearly 610 for DPA1; around 490 for DPB1. Because of strong linkage in the cohort, four or five DR-DQ haplotypes were treated as single units for association and clustering. On average, around 230,000 unique TCR beta nucleotide sequences were sequenced per donor among some 420 genotyped donors of the cohort, with 15% to 20% of those sequences being non-productive. Beyond this particular receptor, the publication reports: Most TCR sequences were seen in very few donors, while some public TCRs were found in many individuals. In the study, about 150 TCR beta chains were listed as associated with cytomegalovirus. In a later analysis, the rate of TCR association differed among HLA loci, with DRB1 alleles having the most associated TCRs and HLA-C alleles having the fewest. In vitro tests confirmed that a few of the cytomegalovirus-associated TCR beta chains recognize cytomegalovirus antigens. A further reported finding was that TCR beta sequences accurately predicted the HLA-A and HLA-B alleles for most subjects in the first cohort. Strong co-occurrence of HLA alleles, especially DR and DQ, made assigning TCR associations to individual alleles difficult. The presence/absence analyses assumed that sequencing depth was roughly uniform across donors, and that assumption may not be true. This cohort had only TCR beta chains sequenced, and the lack of alpha or paired-chain data limited which features could be detected. Cytomegalovirus status was reported to be diagnosed by the classifier with high specificity and sensitivity in both the original and validation cohorts. Because some donors lacked HLA typing at each locus, the association tests relied only on the typed subset. In a later analysis, most CMV-associated TCR beta chains were found to appear HLA-restricted, with HLA associations seemingly driven largely by CMV exposure. According to a later analysis, parvovirus B19, influenza, CMV and Epstein-Barr virus appeared linked to several top co-occurrence clusters. At a false discovery rate of 0.05, a later analysis linked roughly 17,000 TCR beta sequences to specific HLA alleles. Immune exposure information for the cohort was limited to CMV serostatus. The earlier analysis of 587 of the donors excluded 15 to 20 rarely observed V segments, including chromosome 9 orphons, because counts were too low. Compared with equally common non-associated chains, HLA-associated TCR beta chains in a later analysis were more clonally expanded and had lower generation probabilities. A later genetic analysis associated a missense DCLRE1C variant with V-gene and J-gene trimming of TCR beta chains, and an independent cohort replicated the association. In a later genetic analysis, fewer N-insertions in productive TCRs were reported among donors in an Asian-associated ancestry cluster than the approximately 670-donor mean. Some IMGT-functional V segments, including TRBV6-2 and TRBV6-3, could not be distinguished by the 87-base-pair reads and were therefore excluded. A cluster of highly shared sequence variants was judged likely to represent a technical artifact of the sequencing pipeline. Linkage disequilibrium might explain the correlated functional status among segregating V segments, but an unknown experimental factor could not be excluded. It was suggested by the authors that the approach could potentially be generalized to other disease states and immunological phenotypes. Broadly in line with IMGT annotations, most TCR beta V segments showed up in productive rearrangements about 90% or about 30% of the time in an earlier analysis of 450 to 600 of the donors.

The cohort comprised some 700 healthy bone marrow donors. All cohort members were sampled while nominally healthy, although unrecorded immune exposures were likely present. The donor was CMV seronegative and was included in the group of approximately 350 seronegative cohort members. A peripheral blood sample was provided by each donor, and peripheral blood mononuclear cells were used for TCR beta sequencing. The Qiagen DNeasy Blood Extraction Kit was used to extract genomic DNA from the blood cell samples. A remark on this clone: The antigen it binds to is not known. It has no much larger one-base neighbor in the sample; base qualities were not kept.

V is trimmed back by 6 bases and J by 3 bases, and the junction contains 3 bases that no gene match accounts for. From a lookup of the germline V gene (reference sequence), CDR1 and CDR2 are GTSNPN and SVGIG. The CDR3 starts with the cysteine, ends with the phenylalanine, and has 12 residues. Only the CDR3 DNA is retained, 36 bases long and in frame from the first base. The method was the immunoSEQ multiplex PCR assay. The multiplex PCR relied on a mix of 60 forward primers for TCR Vbeta segments and 13 reverse primers for TCR Jbeta segments. A multiplex PCR assay on genomic DNA amplified the CDR3 region of rearranged TCR beta genes. The amplified TCR beta libraries were sequenced on the Illumina HiSeq System as 87-base-pair reads. Under the source paper's analysis protocol: A later analysis tallied approximately 87 million unique TCR beta chains across the approximately 670 repertoires, and around 10 million of those chains were shared by two or more donors. To remove PCR and sequencing errors, raw reads were error-corrected and collapsed into unique sequences using a nearest-neighbor algorithm that merged closely related sequences. V, D and J gene segments were assigned by aligning CDR3 sequences to IMGT reference sequences. For a sequence to be retained, a match of at least six nucleotides was required to both a V gene segment and a J gene segment. Rearrangements were called productive when the CDR3 lacked stop codons and stayed in frame with V and J; all others were non-productive. CDR3 was defined according to IMGT convention as the region running from the second conserved V-encoded cysteine to the conserved J-encoded phenylalanine. Sequences without an unambiguous match to a single V gene segment were excluded from the earlier analysis of several hundred of the donors. An earlier analysis of fewer than 650 of the donors classified V segments as functional when productive rearrangements were above 56.7% and as segregating when the standard deviation between donors was above 5%. A statistical classification framework was built to diagnose cytomegalovirus status from the catalog of TCR beta chain sequences. V and J gene assignment, in a later analysis, came from comparing TCR nucleotide sequences with IMGT/GENE-DB human TR gene sequences. A later analysis assigned CDR3 sequences and most-parsimonious VDJ recombination scenarios with the TCRdist pipeline. In a later analysis, every TCR beta chain was defined by the combination of its CDR3 amino acid sequence and its V-gene family, and reads without a unique V-gene family were dropped. To address suspected cross-contamination and a sequencing artifact, a later analysis removed approximately 590 highly shared, low-generation-probability nucleotide sequences. For each public chain, a later analysis derived a clonal expansion index from normalized ranks of inferred template counts within each repertoire. In a later analysis, generation probabilities were computed using a VDJ recombination model fitted to out-of-frame rearrangements, and the results were checked against IGoR. In a later analysis, TCR-TCR, TCR-HLA and TCR-CMV co-occurrence was scored with hypergeometric tests, and a repertoire-size bias correction was applied to TCR pairs. In a later analysis, false discovery rates were estimated by permuting HLA or CMV assignments 20 times. In a later analysis, co-occurring TCRs were grouped with DBSCAN, and TCRdist sequence similarity was added when clustering was performed within HLA-allele-positive subsets. For co-occurrence clustering, repertoires with fewer than 30,000 or more than 120,000 public chains were excluded, along with several repertoires with anomalous nucleotide sharing. Not all clones reach the TCRdb copy of this immuneACCESS table, which keeps in-frame sequences only. Checked studies attribute under half of the gap to unresolved V genes and leave the rest unexplained. The V and J calls and clone size are taken from that table; D and trimming were inferred from the DNA. The sample has about 210,000 clones on record, around 78% of them singletons. Jointly, the top ten make up roughly 0.45% of the sample.

The chain was built from TRBV30 and TRBJ2-5, and 8 bases in between align with TRBD2. The receptor was isolated from a boy aged 5-17 years in good health and CMV-seronegative. Source material: PBMCs. The nucleotide sequence is TGTGCCTGCGGACTAGCTGAAGAGACCCAGTACTTC. Translated, it reads CACGLAEETQYF.